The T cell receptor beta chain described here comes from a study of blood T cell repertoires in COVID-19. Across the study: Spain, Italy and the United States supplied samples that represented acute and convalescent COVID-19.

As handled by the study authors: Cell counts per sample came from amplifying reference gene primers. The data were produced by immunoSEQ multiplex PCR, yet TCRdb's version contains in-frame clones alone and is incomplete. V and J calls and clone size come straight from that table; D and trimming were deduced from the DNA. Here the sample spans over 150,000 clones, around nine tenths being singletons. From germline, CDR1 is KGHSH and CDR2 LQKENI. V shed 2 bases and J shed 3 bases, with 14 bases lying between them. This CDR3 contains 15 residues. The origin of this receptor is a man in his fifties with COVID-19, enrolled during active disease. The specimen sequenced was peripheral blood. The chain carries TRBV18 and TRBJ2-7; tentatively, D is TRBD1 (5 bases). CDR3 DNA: TGTGCCAGCTCACCAATCCAGGGCGAAGACTACGAGCAGTACTTC. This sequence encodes CASSPIQGEDYEQYF.